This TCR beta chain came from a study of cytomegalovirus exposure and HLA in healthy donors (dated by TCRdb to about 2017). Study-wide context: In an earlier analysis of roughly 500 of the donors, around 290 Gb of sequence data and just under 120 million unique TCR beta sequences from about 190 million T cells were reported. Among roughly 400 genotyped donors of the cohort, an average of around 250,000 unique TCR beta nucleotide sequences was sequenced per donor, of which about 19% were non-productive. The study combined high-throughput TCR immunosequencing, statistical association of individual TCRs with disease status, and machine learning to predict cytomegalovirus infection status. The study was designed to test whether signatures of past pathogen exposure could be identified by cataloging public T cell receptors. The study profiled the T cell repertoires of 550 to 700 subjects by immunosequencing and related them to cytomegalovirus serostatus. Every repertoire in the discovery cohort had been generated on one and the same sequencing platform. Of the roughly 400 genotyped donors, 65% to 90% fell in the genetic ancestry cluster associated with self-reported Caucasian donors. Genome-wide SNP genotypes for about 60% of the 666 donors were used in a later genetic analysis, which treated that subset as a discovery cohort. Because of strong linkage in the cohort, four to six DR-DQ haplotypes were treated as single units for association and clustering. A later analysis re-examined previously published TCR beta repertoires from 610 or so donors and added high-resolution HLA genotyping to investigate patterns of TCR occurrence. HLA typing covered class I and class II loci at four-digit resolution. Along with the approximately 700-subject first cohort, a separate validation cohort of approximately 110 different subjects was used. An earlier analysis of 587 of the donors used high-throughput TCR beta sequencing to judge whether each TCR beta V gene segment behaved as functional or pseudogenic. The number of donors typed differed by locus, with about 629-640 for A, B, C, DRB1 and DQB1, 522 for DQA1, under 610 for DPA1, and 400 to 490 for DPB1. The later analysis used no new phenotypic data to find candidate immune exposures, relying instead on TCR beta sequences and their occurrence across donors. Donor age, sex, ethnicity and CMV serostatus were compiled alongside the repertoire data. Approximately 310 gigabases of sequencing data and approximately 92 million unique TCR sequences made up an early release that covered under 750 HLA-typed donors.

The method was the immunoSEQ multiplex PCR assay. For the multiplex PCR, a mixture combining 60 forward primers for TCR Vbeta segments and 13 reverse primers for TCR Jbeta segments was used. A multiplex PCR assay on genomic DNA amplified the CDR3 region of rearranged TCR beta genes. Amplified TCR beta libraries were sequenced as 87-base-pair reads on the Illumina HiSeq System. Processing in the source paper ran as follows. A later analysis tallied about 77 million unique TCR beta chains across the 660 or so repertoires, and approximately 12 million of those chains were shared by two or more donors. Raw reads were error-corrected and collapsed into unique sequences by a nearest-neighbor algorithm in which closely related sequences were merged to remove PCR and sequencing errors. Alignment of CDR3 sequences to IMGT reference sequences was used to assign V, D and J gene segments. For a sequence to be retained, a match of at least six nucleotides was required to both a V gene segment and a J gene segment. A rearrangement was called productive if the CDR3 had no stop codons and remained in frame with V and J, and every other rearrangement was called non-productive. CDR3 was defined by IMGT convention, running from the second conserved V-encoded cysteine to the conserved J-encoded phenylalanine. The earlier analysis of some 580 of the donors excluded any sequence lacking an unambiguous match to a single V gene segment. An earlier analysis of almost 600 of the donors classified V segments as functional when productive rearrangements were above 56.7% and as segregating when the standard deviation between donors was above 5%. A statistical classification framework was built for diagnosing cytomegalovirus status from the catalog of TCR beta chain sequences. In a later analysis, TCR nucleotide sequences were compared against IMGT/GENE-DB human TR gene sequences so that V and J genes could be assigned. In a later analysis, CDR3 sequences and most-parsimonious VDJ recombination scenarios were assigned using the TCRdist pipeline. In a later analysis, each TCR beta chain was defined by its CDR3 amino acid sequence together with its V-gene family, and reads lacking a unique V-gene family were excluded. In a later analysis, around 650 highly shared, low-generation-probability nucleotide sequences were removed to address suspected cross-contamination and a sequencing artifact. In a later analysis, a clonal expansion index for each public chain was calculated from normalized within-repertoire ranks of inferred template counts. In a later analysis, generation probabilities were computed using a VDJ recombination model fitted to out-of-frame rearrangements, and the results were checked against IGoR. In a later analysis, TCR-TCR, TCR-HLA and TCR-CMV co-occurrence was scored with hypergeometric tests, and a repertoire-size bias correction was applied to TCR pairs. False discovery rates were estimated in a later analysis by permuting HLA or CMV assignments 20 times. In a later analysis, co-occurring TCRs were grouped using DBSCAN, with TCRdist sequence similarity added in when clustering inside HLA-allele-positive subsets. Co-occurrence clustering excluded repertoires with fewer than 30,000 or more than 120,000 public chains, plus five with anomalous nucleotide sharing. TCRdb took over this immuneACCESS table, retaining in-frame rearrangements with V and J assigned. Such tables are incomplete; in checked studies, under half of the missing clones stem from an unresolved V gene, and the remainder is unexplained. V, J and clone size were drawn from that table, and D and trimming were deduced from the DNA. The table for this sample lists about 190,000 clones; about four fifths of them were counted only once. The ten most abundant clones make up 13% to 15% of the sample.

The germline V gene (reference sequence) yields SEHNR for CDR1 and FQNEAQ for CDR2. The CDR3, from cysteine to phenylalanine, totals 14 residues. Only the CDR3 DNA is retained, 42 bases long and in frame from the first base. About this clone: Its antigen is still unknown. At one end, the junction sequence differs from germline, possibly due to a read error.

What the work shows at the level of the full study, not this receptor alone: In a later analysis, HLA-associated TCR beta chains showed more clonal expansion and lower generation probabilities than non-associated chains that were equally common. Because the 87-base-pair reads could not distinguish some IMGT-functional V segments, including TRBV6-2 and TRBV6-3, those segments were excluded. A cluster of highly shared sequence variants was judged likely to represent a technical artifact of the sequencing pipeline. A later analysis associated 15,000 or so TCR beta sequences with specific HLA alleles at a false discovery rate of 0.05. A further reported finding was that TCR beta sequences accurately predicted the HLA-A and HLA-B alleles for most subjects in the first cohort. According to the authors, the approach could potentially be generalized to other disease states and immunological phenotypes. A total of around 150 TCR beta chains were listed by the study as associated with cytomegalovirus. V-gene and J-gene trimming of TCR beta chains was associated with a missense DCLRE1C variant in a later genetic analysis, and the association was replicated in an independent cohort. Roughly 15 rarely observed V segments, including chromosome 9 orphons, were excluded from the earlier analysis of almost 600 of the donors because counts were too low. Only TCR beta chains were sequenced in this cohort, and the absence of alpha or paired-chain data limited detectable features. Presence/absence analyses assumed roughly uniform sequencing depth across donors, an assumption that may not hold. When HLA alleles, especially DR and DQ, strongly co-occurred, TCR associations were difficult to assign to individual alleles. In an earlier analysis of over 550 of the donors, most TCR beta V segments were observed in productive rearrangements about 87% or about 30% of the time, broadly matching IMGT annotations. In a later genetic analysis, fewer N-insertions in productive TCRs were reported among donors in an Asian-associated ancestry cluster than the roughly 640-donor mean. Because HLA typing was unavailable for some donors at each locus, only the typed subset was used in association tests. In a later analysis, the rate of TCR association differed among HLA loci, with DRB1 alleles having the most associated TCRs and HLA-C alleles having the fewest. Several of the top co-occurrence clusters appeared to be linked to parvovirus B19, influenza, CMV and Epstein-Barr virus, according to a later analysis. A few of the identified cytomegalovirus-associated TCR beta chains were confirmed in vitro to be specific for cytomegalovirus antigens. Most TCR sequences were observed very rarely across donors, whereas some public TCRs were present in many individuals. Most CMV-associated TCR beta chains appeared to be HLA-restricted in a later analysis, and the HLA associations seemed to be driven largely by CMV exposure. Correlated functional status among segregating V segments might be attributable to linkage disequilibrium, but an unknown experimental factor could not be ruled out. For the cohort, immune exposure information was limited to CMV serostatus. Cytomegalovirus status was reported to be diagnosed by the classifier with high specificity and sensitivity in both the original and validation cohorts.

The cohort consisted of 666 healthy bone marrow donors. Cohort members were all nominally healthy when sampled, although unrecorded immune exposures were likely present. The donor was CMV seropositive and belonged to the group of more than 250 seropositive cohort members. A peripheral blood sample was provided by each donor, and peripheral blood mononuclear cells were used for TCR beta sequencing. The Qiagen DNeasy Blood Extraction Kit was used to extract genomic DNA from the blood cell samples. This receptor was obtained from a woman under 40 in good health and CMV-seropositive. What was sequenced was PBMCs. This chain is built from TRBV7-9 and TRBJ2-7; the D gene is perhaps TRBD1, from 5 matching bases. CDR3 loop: CSSSLPGSSYEQYF. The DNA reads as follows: TGTTCCAGCAGCTTACCAGGGTCTTCCTACGAGCAGTACTTC.